These T cell receptor beta chains were read from a single sample in a study of T-cell reconstitution after alpha-beta-depleted transplantation in children. TCRdb itself ran the PCR reads through MiXCR, one entry per CDR3 protein. This sample has about 540,000 distinct CDR3 sequences, with around 20% found just once. The specimen comprised PBMCs from the stem cell graft donor, sampled from the stem cell graft. The receptor source for this set is a human donor who donated a stem cell graft to a child with acute lymphoblastic leukemia. The CDR3 runs from the conserved cysteine through the conserved F or W. D genes are given only for firm matches. Clone sizes are given selectively: once, few, many, or a class where the clone is expanded.

-,TRBV7-9,few,TRBJ2-1,CASSFGGRSEQFF,TGTGCCAGCAGCTTCGGGGGGCGCAGTGAGCAGTTCTTC
-,TRBV12-3/TRBV12-4,few,TRBJ1-1,CASSLSGRMNTEAFF,TGTGCCAGCAGTTTATCGGGCCGCATGAACACTGAAGCTTTCTTT
TRBD1,TRBV5-1,-,TRBJ2-4,CASSSYPTGAKNIQYF,TGCGCCAGCAGTTCCTACCCGACAGGGGCCAAAAACATTCAGTACTTC
-,TRBV7-2,few,TRBJ2-5,CASPRPLGETQYF,TGTGCCAGCCCCAGACCGTTAGGAGAGACCCAGTACTTC
-,TRBV29-1,-,TRBJ2-5,CSVSVDPNFQETQYF,TGCAGCGTCTCCGTGGACCCAAACTTTCAAGAGACCCAGTACTTC
-,TRBV4-1,-,TRBJ2-1,CASSQVLSFYNEQFF,TGCGCCAGCAGCCAAGTCCTAAGTTTCTACAATGAGCAGTTCTTC
-,TRBV18,-,TRBJ2-5,CASSPRTGRETQYF,TGTGCCAGCTCACCACGGACGGGTCGGGAGACCCAGTACTTC
-,TRBV5-1,few,TRBJ2-1,CASTLSGTYNEQFF,TGCGCCAGCACTCTTAGCGGAACCTACAATGAGCAGTTCTTC
TRBD2,TRBV20-1,few,TRBJ2-3,CSARSTSGRVQDTQYF,TGCAGTGCTAGATCGACTAGCGGGAGAGTTCAAGATACGCAGTATTTT
TRBD1,TRBV28,-,TRBJ2-7,CASNPVGTGDYEQYF,TGTGCCAGCAACCCGGTAGGGACAGGGGACTACGAGCAGTACTTC
TRBD1,TRBV2,few,TRBJ1-1,CASSAPGQGAFGDTEAFF,TGTGCCAGCAGTGCGCCGGGACAGGGGGCGTTTGGGGACACTGAAGCTTTCTTT
-,TRBV12-3/TRBV12-4,-,TRBJ2-4,CASSLTGVSIQYF,TGTGCCAGCAGTTTGACCGGTGTGAGCATTCAGTACTTC
TRBD1,TRBV5-1,few,TRBJ1-2,CASSLGQGAPYGYTF,TGCGCCAGCAGCTTGGGACAGGGGGCCCCCTATGGCTACACCTTC
-,TRBV5-5,-,TRBJ2-7,CASRTDWTYEQYF,TGTGCCAGCAGGACGGACTGGACCTACGAGCAGTACTTC
-,TRBV27,-,TRBJ2-5,CASSLSASFETQYF,TGTGCCAGCAGTTTATCAGCTAGTTTCGAGACCCAGTACTTC
TRBD1,TRBV6-6,-,TRBJ2-3,CASSSDRGPTDTQYF,TGTGCCAGCAGTTCAGACAGGGGCCCCACAGATACGCAGTATTTT
TRBD1,TRBV7-3,few,TRBJ1-1,CASSLLTGRTEAFF,TGTGCCAGCAGCTTGTTGACAGGGCGGACTGAAGCTTTCTTT
-,TRBV12-3/TRBV12-4,few,TRBJ2-1,CASSFMNEQFF,TGTGCCAGCAGTTTTATGAACGAGCAGTTCTTC
-,TRBV6-5,-,TRBJ2-7,CASSYRGEAYEQYF,TGTGCCAGCAGTTACCGTGGGGAAGCCTACGAGCAGTACTTC
-,TRBV27,many,TRBJ2-7,CASSAGTGPYEQYF,TGTGCCAGCAGTGCCGGGACGGGACCCTACGAGCAGTACTTC
TRBD2,TRBV20-1,few,TRBJ2-7,CSARELAGVSSYEQYF,TGCAGTGCTAGAGAACTAGCGGGAGTTTCCTCCTACGAGCAGTACTTC
TRBD1,TRBV7-2,-,TRBJ1-2,CASSLRAGGSGGYTF,TGTGCCAGCAGCTTGCGGGCAGGGGGCTCAGGGGGCTACACCTTC
TRBD2,TRBV5-1,few,TRBJ2-1,CASSYGGDEQFF,TGCGCCAGCAGCTACGGGGGGGATGAGCAGTTCTTC